A single sample is the source of the 20 T cell receptor beta chains below, sequenced in a study of T cells after yellow fever vaccination. Via MiXCR, TCRdb re-called the 5' RACE reads, giving one row per CDR3 protein. The profile covers fewer than 100,000 distinct CDR3 sequences, with approximately 6.3% appearing a single time and under 50% taken by the ten largest. Sequenced material: CD8+ T cells sorted from PBMCs, taken 10 days after the yellow fever booster vaccination. These TCRs come from a man younger than 30 who received the YFV17D yellow fever vaccine.

The CDR3 spells CASSLLGQSYNEQFF. The CDR3 DNA sequence: TGTGCCAGCAGTTTACTGGGACAGTCCTACAATGAGCAGTTCTTC. The chain links TRBV28 to TRBJ2-1; TRBD1 aligns across 7 bases. This CDR3 region has 15 residues. Germline lookup yields CDR1 MDHEN and CDR2 SYDVKM. J gave up 1 base and V 2 bases, and 2 bases lay outside the gene matches.

This clonotype was seen a handful of times. The chain joins TRBV6-5 to TRBJ2-7, with D hard to call. The germline gives CDR1 MNHEY, CDR2 SVGAGI. The CDR3 runs to 12 residues. Trimming removed 4 bases from V and 3 bases from J, with 7 bases in between. Written as DNA, the CDR3 is TGTGCCAGCAGTTCCGCCAGCTACGAGCAGTACGTC. Translating it yields CASSSASYEQYV.

This sequence joins TRBV4-3 and TRBJ2-1; D remains ambiguous. Germline V gene data show CDR1 as LGHNA and CDR2 as YSLEER. The CDR3 has 14 amino acids. Trimming took off 6 bases at V and 10 bases at J, with 19 bases between the two ends. The CDR3 is CASSPLDSAVEQFF. The CDR3 bases are TGCGCCAGCAGTCCTCTCGACTCCGCGGTAGAGCAGTTCTTC.

This clonotype was seen only a few times. The CDR3 DNA sequence: TGTGCCAGCAGCCAAGTCCCGGGGTATGAGCAGTTCTTC. Its protein product is CASSQVPGYEQFF. The gene calls are TRBV4-2 and TRBJ2-1; a possible D gene is TRBD2 (5 bases). The germline V gene encodes CDR1 LGHNA and CDR2 YNFKEQ. The CDR3 extends over 13 amino acids. The V and J ends lost 1 base and 8 bases respectively, with 9 bases between them.

The chain has TRBV7-9 and TRBJ1-5, with TRBD1 matching 10 bases. V gave up 3 bases and J gave up 1 base; unmatched junction bases: 3. Per the germline V gene, CDR1 is SEHNR and CDR2 is FQNEAQ (reference sequence). The CDR3 covers 16 residues. For the CDR3, the DNA is TGTGCCAGCAGCTTGTGGGACAGGGGAAGCAATCAGCCCCAGCATTTT. Amino acids: CASSLWDRGSNQPQHF.

This clonotype has just one count. The chain joins TRBV6-2 or TRBV6-3 to TRBJ2-7, with TRBD1 as a possible D gene (6 bases). This CDR3 is 14 amino acids long. The germline gives CDR1 MNHEY, CDR2 SVGEGT. Trimming removed 6 bases from V and 3 bases from J, with 15 bases in between. The CDR3 protein is CASRLQGYFYEQYF. The CDR3 DNA reads TGTGCCAGCAGACTACAGGGCTACTTCTACGAGCAGTACTTC.

The V gene is TRBV28, the J gene TRBJ2-3, with D possibly TRBD2 on 7 matching bases. The CDR3 extends over 18 amino acids. Germline values: CDR1 MDHEN, CDR2 SYDVKM. V was trimmed by 3 bases and J by 0 bases, leaving 19 bases between them. CDR3 nucleotide sequence: TGTGCCAGCAGTTTCCCTACTAGGGGGGGGCACAGCACAGATACGCAGTATTTT. Translating gives CASSFPTRGGHSTDTQYF.

This chain links TRBV29-1 with TRBJ2-6, with 11 bases matching TRBD1. Germline CDR1 reads SQVTM; CDR2 reads ANQGSEA. J was trimmed by 2 bases and V by 5 bases; bases with no gene match: 5. There are 16 residues in the CDR3. CDR3 region: CSVSDRGPAGANVLTF. The CDR3 coding sequence is TGCAGCGTTTCGGACAGGGGGCCGGCTGGGGCCAACGTCCTGACTTTC. Variable domain in full (rest from reference TRBV29-1 and TRBJ2-6): SAVISQKPSRDICQRGTSLTIQCQVDSQVTMMFWYRQQPGQSLTLIATANQGSEATYESGFVIDKFPISRPNLTFSTLTVSNMSPEDSSIYLCSVSDRGPAGANVLTFGAGSRLTVL.

This clonotype has at least ten counts. The chain couples TRBV5-1 to TRBJ1-1; 8 bases line up with TRBD1. Germline V gives CDR1 SGHRS, CDR2 YFSETQ. The CDR3 loop spans 14 amino acids. The junction had 7 bases not matched to a gene; V was cut back by 5 bases and J by 4 bases. CDR3 loop: CASSFGQGPTEAFF. CDR3 sequence (DNA): TGCGCCAGCAGTTTCGGACAGGGACCCACTGAAGCTTTCTTT.

This clonotype was seen ten or more times. This chain links TRBV4-3 with TRBJ2-2, with 8 nucleotides matching TRBD2. The CDR3 covers 17 residues. From germline, CDR1 is LGHNA and CDR2 YSLEER. V gave up 0 bases and J gave up 4 bases; unmatched junction bases: 7. As DNA, the CDR3 is TGCGCCAGCAGCCAAGAGTTGCCGGGGGGGTCCACCGGGGAGCTGTTTTTT. It encodes CASSQELPGGSTGELFF.

J is TRBJ2-6 and V is TRBV5-6, with D perhaps matching TRBD1 (5 bases). The CDR3 is made up of 12 amino acids. V was clipped by 8 bases and J by 13 bases, with 16 bases between them. Germline V gene lookup returns CDR1 SGHDT and CDR2 YYEEEE. CDR3 in DNA: TGTGCCAGTGTGAGCAGGGCCGGGGTCCTGACTTTC. Translated: CASVSRAGVLTF.

This clonotype has ten or more counts. The rearrangement links TRBV5-6 to TRBJ2-7; 8 nucleotides match TRBD1. The ends lost 2 bases at V and 1 base at J; junction bases unmatched: 2. Germline lookup yields CDR1 SGHDT and CDR2 YYEEEE. The CDR3 has 14 amino acids. CDR3 bases: TGTGCCAGCAGCTTCACAGGGGGGTCCTACGAGCAGTACTTC. The encoded protein is CASSFTGGSYEQYF.

This clonotype was detected many times. This chain links TRBV4-3 with TRBJ2-1; 8 bases are a match to TRBD2. Germline loops: CDR1 LGHNA, CDR2 YSLEER. CDR3 length: 17 amino acids. The J segment lost 5 bases and the V segment lost 0 bases, leaving 9 bases of the junction unmatched. CDR3 sequence: CASSQDGERGLNNEQFF. The DNA for the CDR3 is TGCGCCAGCAGCCAAGATGGGGAGCGGGGGCTAAACAATGAGCAGTTCTTC.

This clonotype was seen many times. A read error may produce the germline difference seen at one junction end. V is TRBV7-7 and J is TRBJ2-1, with 10 bases that match TRBD1. The CDR3 is 14 residues long. The germline V gene encodes CDR1 SSHAT and CDR2 FNYEAQ (reference sequence). The CDR3 nucleotides are TGTGCTAGCAGCTTAGGACAGGGGGACAATGAGCAGTTCTTC. Translating gives CASSLGQGDNEQFF.

This clonotype was seen more than once but under ten times. The chain joins TRBV6-6 to TRBJ1-2, with D perhaps TRBD1 (6 bases). CDR3 length: 14 amino acids. Germline loops: CDR1 MNHNY, CDR2 SVGAGI (reference sequence). The V gene lost 5 bases and the J gene lost 6 bases, with 16 bases spanning the gap. The DNA of the CDR3 is TGTGCCAGCAGTACTGGGACATCAGTAGATGGCTACACCTTC. It is translated as CASSTGTSVDGYTF.

In nucleotides, the CDR3 is TGTGCCAGCAGCCAGGGCGGGGCGAGAAGTTTAACCTACGAGCAGTACTTC. Residues: CASSQGGARSLTYEQYF. This chain uses TRBV12-3 or TRBV12-4 with TRBJ2-7, with a possible D match to TRBD2 (6 bases). V lost 6 bases and J 2 bases, leaving 23 bases between the germline ends. The CDR3 contains 17 residues.

This clonotype was found a few times. The rearrangement links TRBV5-1 to TRBJ1-2; 8 bases fit TRBD1. Germline loops: CDR1 SGHRS, CDR2 YFSETQ. V lost 4 bases and J lost 8; bases outside the gene matches: 10. The CDR3 has 14 residues. CDR3 in amino acids: CASSLDRAHRGYTF. The CDR3 nucleotides are TGCGCCAGCAGCCTGGACAGGGCTCATAGGGGCTACACCTTC.

Many counts were recorded for this clonotype. For the CDR3, the DNA is TGTGCCAGCAGCTTAGAACGGGGACCAGGAACTGAAGCTTTCTTT. Its translation: CASSLERGPGTEAFF. This chain uses TRBV7-8 with TRBJ1-1, with D tentatively TRBD1 (5 bases). CDR3 length: 15 amino acids. Trimming cost V 1 base and J 5 bases, with 14 bases left between them. CDR1 and CDR2 from the germline V gene are SGHVS and FQNEAQ.

This clonotype was detected a few times. The V call is TRBV27, the J call TRBJ2-1; the D gene is possibly TRBD1 (6 bases). Germline loops: CDR1 MNHEY, CDR2 SMNVEV (reference sequence). The CDR3 is made up of 14 amino acids. V dropped 5 bases and J dropped 2 bases, with 10 bases sitting between them. This chain's CDR3 is CASSPRTAYNEQFF. The CDR3 DNA reads as TGTGCCAGCAGTCCCAGGACAGCCTACAATGAGCAGTTCTTC.

The rearrangement joins TRBV4-3 to TRBJ1-1; 7 bases match TRBD1. CDR3 length: 17 residues. V lost 5 bases and J lost 3; bases outside the gene matches: 15. In germline, CDR1 is LGHNA, CDR2 YSLEER. The CDR3 spells CASSERDSVNRDTEAFF. The CDR3, as DNA: TGCGCCAGCAGCGAACGGGACAGTGTTAATCGGGACACTGAAGCTTTCTTT.